Below, 8 T cell receptor beta chains from the same sample are listed, as sequenced in a study of T cell responses to AZD1222 COVID-19 vaccine. TCRdb's copy holds only in-frame clones and misses some; the assay was immunoSEQ multiplex PCR. The sample includes about 160,000 clones, roughly 86% seen only once; the top ten take roughly 5.5%. This material consisted of peripheral blood, taken on day 0 of AZD1222 vaccination. These receptors all come from an adult in good health.

CDR3 sequence: CASSPRTVRSGNTIYF. Here the CDR3 DNA reads TGTGCCAGCAGCCCCAGGACAGTTCGCTCTGGAAACACCATATATTTT. V usage is TRBV7-2 and J usage is TRBJ1-3, with D possibly being TRBD1 (6 bases). CDR1 is SGHTA, CDR2 FQGNSA, per germline. The germline V and J ends were trimmed by 5 bases and 0 bases, with 14 bases remaining between them. There are 16 residues in the CDR3. Variable domain in full (rest from reference TRBV7-2 and TRBJ1-3): GAGVSQSPSNKVTEKGKDVELRCDPISGHTALYWYRQSLGQGLEFLIYFQGNSAPDKSGLPSDRFSAERTGGSVSTLTIQRTQQEDSAVYLCASSPRTVRSGNTIYFGEGSWLTVV.

V is TRBV27 and J is TRBJ2-7; the D gene could be TRBD1 or TRBD2 (5 bases each). Germline V gives CDR1 MNHEY, CDR2 SMNVEV (reference sequence). Trimming left V 5 bases short and J 5 bases short, with 13 bases between. The CDR3 length is 13 residues. This CDR3 reads CASSVQGPDEQYF. CDR3 nucleotide sequence: TGTGCCAGCAGTGTCCAGGGACCGGACGAGCAGTACTTC.

The chain employs TRBV11-2 and TRBJ1-3; D is uncertain. CDR3 length: 16 amino acids. Between the trimmed V and J ends, which lost 0 bases and 0 bases, there was a span of 9 bases. Per the germline V gene, CDR1 is SGHAT and CDR2 is FQNNGV. CDR3 sequence: CASSLDRSVSGNTIYF. The CDR3 nucleotides read TGTGCCAGCAGCTTAGATCGGTCCGTCTCTGGAAACACCATATATTTT.

This clone has a handful of counts. The rearrangement joins TRBV7-9 to TRBJ2-2; 7 bases align to TRBD1. This CDR3 is built from 15 residues. CDR1 and CDR2 (germline): SEHNR, FQNEAQ (reference sequence). V dropped 0 bases and J dropped 3; count of bases not matched to a gene: 1. CDR3 residues: CASSLATGDTGELFF. CDR3 bases: TGTGCCAGCAGCTTAGCAACAGGGGACACCGGGGAGCTGTTTTTT.

The chain links TRBV3-1 (or the pseudogene TRBV3-2) to TRBJ2-1, with D unresolved. This CDR3 is built from 12 residues. Deletions cut 5 bases from V and 6 bases from J, with 8 bases between. Germline values: CDR1 LGHDT, CDR2 YNNKEL (reference sequence). CDR3 DNA sequence: TGTGCCAGCAGCACATACGGCAATGAGCAGTTCTTC. This encodes CASSTYGNEQFF.

The chain uses TRBV28 and TRBJ1-1; D unresolved. This CDR3 spans 13 amino acids. Trimming took 2 bases from V and 6 from J, leaving 10 bases between them. Per the germline V gene, CDR1 is MDHEN and CDR2 is SYDVKM. The CDR3 bases are TGTGCCAGCAGTTTAATTAAACCCCCTGAAGCTTTCTTT. Its translation: CASSLIKPPEAFF. Full variable domain (outside the CDR3, taken from reference TRBV28 and TRBJ1-1): DVKVTQSSRYLVKRTGEKVFLECVQDMDHENMFWYRQDPGLGLRLIYFSYDVKMKEKGDIPEGYSVSREKKERFSLILESASTNQTSMYLCASSLIKPPEAFFGQGTRLTVV.

V gene TRBV30 combines with J gene TRBJ2-6; TRBD1 matches at 8 bases. Germline-derived CDR1 and CDR2 are GTSNPN and SVGIG (reference sequence). The CDR3 runs to 20 residues. V gave up 0 bases and J gave up 3 bases; unmatched junction bases: 16. The CDR3 loop reads CAWSVPPRQGINRGANVLTF. For the CDR3, the DNA is TGTGCCTGGAGTGTACCTCCTCGACAGGGGATAAACCGTGGGGCCAACGTCCTGACTTTC.

V gene TRBV7-9 combines with J gene TRBJ2-7; D might be TRBD2 (5 bases). Between the trimmed V and J ends, which lost 0 bases and 6 bases, there was a span of 21 bases. CDR3 length equals 17 residues. Germline-derived CDR1 and CDR2 are SEHNR and FQNEAQ (reference sequence). The DNA of the CDR3 is TGTGCCAGCAGCTTAGCGCCGAACTTAAGGCCCGCGGGCGAGCAGTACTTC. Its translation: CASSLAPNLRPAGEQYF.